What follows are 29 T cell receptor beta chains derived from one specimen sequenced in a study of blood T cell repertoires in COVID-19. This table comes from immunoSEQ multiplex PCR, and its TCRdb copy is limited to in-frame clones, with some not included. The sample shows approximately 350,000 clones, roughly 90% of them seen only once. Sample: peripheral blood. The receptor source for this set is a woman aged 30 to 39 with COVID-19, enrolled during active disease.

The CDR3 DNA sequence: TGTGCCAGCAGCCAAGAATTTTCCCGGGCGGGGAGCAATCAGCCCCAGCATTTT. Protein sequence: CASSQEFSRAGSNQPQHF. The chain has TRBV4-2 and TRBJ1-5; D is undetermined. Germline lookup yields CDR1 LGHNA and CDR2 YNFKEQ. The CDR3 has 18 residues. V was clipped by 0 bases and J by 1 base, with 16 bases between them.

This rearrangement joins TRBV20-1 to TRBJ1-1; D perhaps matches TRBD1 (5 bases). V was shortened by 6 bases and J by 4 bases, with 12 bases between the two germline ends. The CDR3 has 12 amino acids. Germline V gene data show CDR1 as DFQATT and CDR2 as SNEGSKA (reference sequence). The CDR3 coding sequence is TGCAGTGCCAGTCGGGGGACCACTGAAGCTTTCTTT. Translating it yields CSASRGTTEAFF.

A few counts support this clone. The CDR3 region is CASSRTTDTSNYGYTF. CDR3 DNA: TGCGCCAGCAGCCGCACAACCGACACCTCTAACTATGGCTACACCTTC. The V call is TRBV4-1, the J call TRBJ1-2; D gene uncertain. V lost 4 bases to trimming and J lost 0 bases, with 15 bases between them. This CDR3 spans 16 amino acids. Germline V gives CDR1 MGHRA, CDR2 YSYEKL.

The V call is TRBV3-1 (or the pseudogene TRBV3-2), the J call TRBJ2-3; 11 bases agree with TRBD2. Germline CDR1 and CDR2: LGHDT and YNNKEL (reference sequence). The CDR3 consists of 15 residues. V was clipped by 1 base and J by 6 bases; unmatched bases: 3. CDR3 sequence (DNA): TGTGCCAGCAGCCAAGGGGCTAGCGGGAGGGATACGCAGTATTTT. This sequence encodes CASSQGASGRDTQYF.

The rearrangement uses TRBV27 and TRBJ2-5; 7 nucleotides match TRBD1. The CDR3 is 14 residues long. The junction had 7 bases not matched to a gene; V was cut back by 5 bases and J by 4 bases. Germline V gene lookup returns CDR1 MNHEY and CDR2 SMNVEV (reference sequence). The CDR3: CASSQLQGRETQYF. In DNA, the CDR3 is TGTGCCAGCAGTCAACTACAGGGGAGAGAGACCCAGTACTTC.

The chain employs TRBV27 and TRBJ2-7; TRBD2 aligns across 7 bases. The CDR3 length is 14 residues. Per the germline V gene, CDR1 is MNHEY and CDR2 is SMNVEV (reference sequence). V lost 5 bases and J lost 3; bases outside the gene matches: 7. This chain's CDR3 is CASSPASGRYEQYF. CDR3 DNA: TGTGCCAGCAGTCCCGCTAGCGGTCGCTACGAGCAGTACTTC.

The chain carries TRBV6-5 and TRBJ2-2; a possible D gene is TRBD1 (6 bases). Germline CDR1 is MNHEY and CDR2 is SVGAGI. Trimming took 6 bases from V and 6 from J, leaving 14 bases between them. The CDR3 spans 14 residues. CDR3 sequence (DNA): TGTGCCAGCAGCTACGACAGGACCGCCGGGGAGCTGTTTTTT. Its translation: CASSYDRTAGELFF.

The chain uses TRBV5-1 and TRBJ1-1; D not certain. V was trimmed by 0 bases and J by 6 bases, leaving 15 bases between them. CDR3 size: 15 residues. The germline gives CDR1 SGHRS, CDR2 YFSETQ. CDR3 residues: CASSLESGSEPEAFF. CDR3 DNA sequence: TGCGCCAGCAGCTTGGAGTCCGGCAGCGAGCCTGAAGCTTTCTTT.

The chain employs TRBV28 and TRBJ1-2; 7 bases agree with TRBD1. Germline values: CDR1 MDHEN, CDR2 SYDVKM. CDR3 length: 14 amino acids. The V and J ends lost 5 bases and 3 bases, in that order; junction bases with no gene match: 6. The CDR3 reads CASSLGTGDYGYTF. The DNA for the CDR3 is TGTGCCAGCAGTCTCGGAACAGGGGACTATGGCTACACCTTC.

The rearrangement links TRBV6-1 to TRBJ1-1; 7 bases agree with TRBD1. Germline CDR1 and CDR2: MNHNS and SASEGT. This CDR3 has 14 amino acids. J gave up 11 bases and V 2 bases, and 11 bases lay outside the gene matches. The CDR3 loop reads CASSESHGAGGAFF. The CDR3 DNA reads TGTGCCAGCAGTGAATCACATGGCGCAGGGGGGGCTTTCTTT.

V is TRBV7-2 and J is TRBJ1-6, with D maybe TRBD1 (6 bases). The CDR3 is 15 amino acids. The germline gives CDR1 SGHTA, CDR2 FQGNSA. Trimming cost V 5 bases and J 6 bases, with 14 bases left between them. This CDR3 reads CASSLRGGGNSPLHF. CDR3 nucleotide sequence: TGTGCCAGCAGCCTCAGGGGTGGGGGTAATTCACCCCTCCACTTT.

This clone was detected only once. The CDR3 region has the DNA TGTGCCACCAGCTCACAGACAGGGGGGAGCATTTTCTTT. Translating gives CATSSQTGGSIFF. The chain is built from TRBV15 and TRBJ1-1, with 9 positions matching TRBD1. The CDR3 contains 13 residues. Trimming cost V 5 bases and J 13 bases; bases outside gene matches: 11. Germline CDR1 and CDR2: LNHNV and YYDKDF (reference sequence).

V is TRBV18 and J is TRBJ1-4; the D gene is possibly TRBD1 (6 bases). Germline CDR1 reads KGHSH; CDR2 reads LQKENI. Deletions cut 5 bases from V and 3 bases from J, with 13 bases between. The CDR3 covers 15 residues. The chain's CDR3 is CASSSNTGSNEKLFF. CDR3 DNA: TGTGCCAGCTCATCGAATACAGGGTCTAATGAAAAACTGTTTTTT.

The rearrangement links TRBV5-6 to TRBJ2-6; 9 bases are a match to TRBD1. This CDR3 comprises 17 residues. V shed 4 bases and J 1 base; nucleotides not matched to a gene: 6. CDR1 and CDR2 from the germline V gene are SGHDT and YYEEEE. CDR3: CASSDGTGYSGANVLTF. In DNA form, the CDR3 reads TGTGCCAGCAGCGACGGGACAGGGTATTCTGGGGCCAACGTCCTGACTTTC.

This clone was observed a single time. This sequence joins TRBV5-6 and TRBJ1-2; a possible D gene is TRBD1 (5 bases). The CDR3 has 13 amino acids. The germline gives CDR1 SGHDT, CDR2 YYEEEE. The V end was cut by 2 bases, the J end by 7 bases, with 12 bases between. CDR3 DNA: TGTGCCAGCAGCTTAAGGCAGGGAGGTGGCTACACCTTC. Its protein product is CASSLRQGGGYTF.

This chain connects TRBV3-1 (or the pseudogene TRBV3-2) to TRBJ1-2; D remains unclear. The V gene's germline CDR1 is LGHDT and CDR2 YNNKEL (reference sequence). CDR3 length: 12 amino acids. Trimming stripped 0 bases from V and 6 bases from J, with 5 bases between. CDR3 sequence reads: CASSQDGDGYTF. CDR3 DNA: TGTGCCAGCAGCCAAGACGGGGATGGCTACACCTTC.

The chain couples TRBV9 to TRBJ2-5, with TRBD2 matching 8 bases. Germline loops: CDR1 SGDLS, CDR2 YYNGEE. This CDR3 has 16 residues. Unmatched junction bases numbered 14, after V lost 5 bases and J lost 5 bases. The CDR3: CASSKAGESGLETQYF. CDR3 nucleotide sequence: TGTGCCAGCAGTAAAGCGGGGGAATCGGGATTGGAGACCCAGTACTTC. Based on the CDR3 plus reference TRBV9 and TRBJ2-5, the full variable domain is DSGVTQTPKHLITATGQRVTLRCSPRSGDLSVYWYQQSLDQGLQFLIQYYNGEERAKGNILERFSAQQFPDLHSELNLSSLELGDSALYFCASSKAGESGLETQYFGPGTRLLVL.

The chain is built from TRBV5-1 and TRBJ2-3; D possibly corresponds to TRBD1 (6 bases). There are 16 residues in the CDR3. V lost 0 bases to trimming and J lost 0 bases, with 11 bases between them. In germline, CDR1 is SGHRS, CDR2 YFSETQ. CDR3: CASSLGQDSSTDTQYF. CDR3 coding DNA: TGCGCCAGCAGCTTGGGACAGGATTCAAGCACAGATACGCAGTATTTT.

This sequence joins TRBV5-6 and TRBJ1-3; D ambiguous. V lost 2 bases, J lost 2 bases, and 11 bases lay in between. Germline values: CDR1 SGHDT, CDR2 YYEEEE. The CDR3 runs 15 residues. The CDR3 DNA sequence: TGTGCCAGCAGCTTTATGGGCCCCGCTGGAAACACCATATATTTT. It translates to CASSFMGPAGNTIYF.

The V call is TRBV5-6, the J call TRBJ2-7; TRBD2 might be the D (6 bases). The CDR3 spans 14 residues. V dropped 5 bases and J dropped 10 bases, with 22 bases sitting between them. Per germline, CDR1 SGHDT and CDR2 YYEEEE. In DNA, the CDR3 is TGTGCCAGCAGGTCGTGGGGGGAGGTACCTGCCCAGTACGTC. Encoded protein: CASRSWGEVPAQYV.

This rearrangement joins TRBV4-1 to TRBJ1-2, with D tentatively TRBD1 (6 bases). Germline CDR1 is MGHRA and CDR2 is YSYEKL. V dropped 1 base and J dropped 0 bases, with 9 bases sitting between them. CDR3 length: 15 amino acids. CDR3 coding DNA: TGCGCCAGCAGCCAAGGATGGACAGCTAACTATGGCTACACCTTC. It encodes CASSQGWTANYGYTF.

The chain has TRBV9 and TRBJ1-4; 9 nucleotides agree with TRBD1. The germline CDR1 and CDR2 sequences are SGDLS and YYNGEE. V trimming: 4 bases; J trimming: 5 bases; junction bases outside the gene matches: 12. This CDR3 is built from 17 residues. The CDR3 reads CASSQGELGTGNEKLFF. The CDR3 nucleotides read TGTGCCAGCAGCCAAGGGGAATTAGGGACAGGGAATGAAAAACTGTTTTTT. Supplemented by reference TRBV9 and TRBJ1-4, the full variable domain reads DSGVTQTPKHLITATGQRVTLRCSPRSGDLSVYWYQQSLDQGLQFLIQYYNGEERAKGNILERFSAQQFPDLHSELNLSSLELGDSALYFCASSQGELGTGNEKLFFGSGTQLSVL.

The V and J genes are TRBV2 and TRBJ2-5; 8 positions agree with TRBD1. In germline, CDR1 is SNHLY, CDR2 FYNNEI. This CDR3 region has 15 residues. The CDR3 DNA follows: TGTGCAACTACCGCGGACAGGGCGGTGGGTGAGACCCAGTACTTC. Translating it yields CATTADRAVGETQYF. Complete variable domain (other parts from reference TRBV2 and TRBJ2-5): EPEVTQTPSHQVTQMGQEVILRCVPISNHLYFYWYRQILGQKVEFLVSFYNNEISEKSEIFDDQFSVERPDGSNFTLKIRSTKLEDSAMYFCATTADRAVGETQYFGPGTRLLVL.

The V call is TRBV6-2 or TRBV6-3, the J call TRBJ2-7; 7 bases match TRBD1. J was trimmed by 3 bases and V by 0 bases; bases with no gene match: 2. The CDR3 has 14 amino acids. The germline V gene encodes CDR1 MNHEY and CDR2 SVGEGT. The CDR3 bases are TGTGCCAGCAGTTACTCGGGACAGTTCTACGAGCAGTACTTC. Its protein is CASSYSGQFYEQYF.

The chain links TRBV6-5 to TRBJ2-3; 8 bases are a match to TRBD1. This CDR3 contains 15 residues. Trimming at V came to 5 bases and at J to 6 bases, leaving 10 bases not matched to a gene. The germline V gene encodes CDR1 MNHEY and CDR2 SVGAGI. The CDR3 region is CASSKGQARTDTQYF. For the CDR3, the DNA is TGTGCCAGCAGTAAGGGACAGGCCAGGACTGATACGCAGTATTTT.

The CDR3 DNA follows: TGTGCCTGGGGACAGGGGGCGTTTGGCTACACCTTC. This codes for CAWGQGAFGYTF. The V call is TRBV30, the J call TRBJ1-2, with TRBD1 matching over 11 bases. Losses at the gene ends were 5 bases for V and 7 bases for J; bases not matched to a gene: 3. The germline V gene has CDR1 GTSNPN and CDR2 SVGIG (reference sequence). CDR3 length: 12 amino acids.

The chain couples TRBV19 to TRBJ1-1; tentative D call: TRBD1 (6 bases). The length of the CDR3 is 14 residues. CDR1 is LNHDA, CDR2 SQIVND, per germline (reference sequence). The V end was cut by 5 bases, the J end by 1 base, with 11 bases between. CDR3 region: CASSLQGPNTEAFF. In DNA, the CDR3 is TGTGCCAGTAGTTTACAGGGCCCGAACACTGAAGCTTTCTTT.

There are a few counts of this clone. The chain uses TRBV4-3 and TRBJ2-1; 7 bases match TRBD2. Germline-derived CDR1 and CDR2 are LGHNA and YSLEER. V lost 3 bases to trimming and J lost 13 bases; unmatched junction nucleotides: 12. The CDR3 has 14 amino acids. This CDR3 is CASSQQTAPGGQFF. In nucleotides, the CDR3 is TGCGCCAGCAGCCAGCAGACAGCTCCGGGGGGACAGTTCTTC.

The CDR3 DNA sequence: TGTGCCAGCAGTCTCAATCAGCCCCAGCATTTT. Protein sequence: CASSLNQPQHF. The rearrangement joins TRBV12-3 or TRBV12-4 to TRBJ1-5; D not certain. This CDR3 is 11 amino acids long. V lost 5 bases to trimming and J lost 3 bases, with 2 bases between them.